This record looks at one T cell receptor (beta chain) sequence and its context. Its antigen is not known. The record originates from a study of blood T cells in healthy people across ages. Overall study results and limits: Per million T cells, TCR beta diversity dropped roughly linearly as age increased.

The germline CDR1 and CDR2 sequences are SGHRS and YFSETQ. V lost 0 bases and J lost 7; bases outside the gene matches: 6. The CDR3 loop spans 15 amino acids. Then a second PCR, running about 6 to 12 cycles, was carried out with a sample-barcoded 5' primer and a J-beta primer mix. Via MiXCR, TCRdb re-called the 5' RACE reads, giving one row per CDR3 protein. The sample has some 880,000 distinct CDR3 sequences, 36% seen once; the top ten hold 10% to 15%. Sequenced: blood. The chain carries TRBV5-1 and TRBJ2-1, with 8 bases aligning to TRBD2. This TCR derives from a young man in good health. The CDR3 loop is CASSLEPGGHNEQFF. The CDR3 DNA reads TGCGCCAGCAGCTTGGAGCCGGGGGGGCATAATGAGCAGTTCTTC.